A single sample is the source of the 21 T cell receptor beta chains below, sequenced in a study of blood T cell repertoires in COVID-19. Only in-frame clones appear in the TCRdb table, and some are missing; sequencing was by immunoSEQ multiplex PCR. The sample lists around 200,000 clones, approximately 87% occurring once. The sample comprised peripheral blood. The receptors were sampled from a man aged 18 to 30 with active or convalescent COVID-19.

The chain joins TRBV27 to TRBJ1-2; 8 nucleotides agree with TRBD1. CDR3 length: 13 residues. Germline V gene data show CDR1 as MNHEY and CDR2 as SMNVEV (reference sequence). V dropped 6 bases and J dropped 5; count of bases not matched to a gene: 5. The CDR3 region is CASSSGGRYGYTF. DNA of the CDR3: TGTGCCAGCAGCTCAGGGGGCAGGTATGGCTACACCTTC.

This chain connects TRBV3-1 (or the pseudogene TRBV3-2) to TRBJ1-4; unclear D gene. Trimming stripped 2 bases from V and 8 bases from J, with 12 bases between. Per germline, CDR1 LGHDT and CDR2 YNNKEL (reference sequence). The CDR3 is 14 residues long. This CDR3 is CASSQRGMGEKLFF. The CDR3 region has the DNA TGTGCCAGCAGCCAACGAGGGATGGGGGAAAAACTGTTTTTT.

This rearrangement joins TRBV7-9 to TRBJ2-5; tentatively, D is TRBD1 (6 bases). V dropped 5 bases and J dropped 4 bases, with 23 bases sitting between them. From germline, CDR1 is SEHNR and CDR2 FQNEAQ (reference sequence). CDR3 length equals 17 residues. CDR3 residues: CASSPAPTGKVGETQYF. CDR3 bases: TGTGCCAGCAGCCCCGCCCCAACAGGGAAGGTGGGAGAGACCCAGTACTTC.

The rearrangement joins TRBV3-1 (or the pseudogene TRBV3-2) to TRBJ1-3; possible D gene TRBD1, 6 bases. The V gene's germline CDR1 is LGHDT and CDR2 YNNKEL (reference sequence). This CDR3 has 16 amino acids. V dropped 1 base and J dropped 5 bases, with 15 bases sitting between them. For the CDR3, the DNA is TGTGCCAGCAGCCAAGTTTCGGCAGGGGTTAGAAACACCATATATTTT. This gives the protein CASSQVSAGVRNTIYF.

The rearrangement uses TRBV19 and TRBJ2-2, with 8 bases that match TRBD1. The CDR3 is 16 residues long. V was clipped by 7 bases and J by 1 base; unmatched bases: 8. Germline CDR1 and CDR2: LNHDA and SQIVND (reference sequence). CDR3 DNA: TGTGCCAGTACCTTGGCCGGGACAGGGAACACCGGGGAGCTGTTTTTT. Its translation is CASTLAGTGNTGELFF.

The table lists this clone with a few counts. The chain has TRBV5-1 and TRBJ2-1, with 9 bases that match TRBD2. The V and J ends lost 5 bases and 10 bases, in that order; junction bases with no gene match: 16. The germline V gene has CDR1 SGHRS and CDR2 YFSETQ. The CDR3 is made up of 16 amino acids. This CDR3 is CASRGSSGIVQGEQFF. DNA for the CDR3: TGCGCCAGCAGGGGATCTAGCGGGATAGTCCAAGGGGAGCAGTTCTTC.

The chain has TRBV5-1 and TRBJ1-1, with 7 bases aligning to TRBD1. Germline V gives CDR1 SGHRS, CDR2 YFSETQ. V trimming: 4 bases; J trimming: 1 base; junction bases outside the gene matches: 7. The CDR3 has 15 residues. The CDR3 sequence: CASSSGRQGNTEAFF. For the CDR3, the DNA is TGCGCCAGCAGCAGCGGACGACAGGGGAACACTGAAGCTTTCTTT.

The chain recombines TRBV3-1 (or the pseudogene TRBV3-2) with TRBJ1-4; 8 bases agree with TRBD1. The CDR3 runs to 14 residues. V lost 4 bases, J lost 7 bases, and 5 bases stayed unmatched. Germline CDR1 LGHDT, CDR2 YNNKEL (reference sequence). Here the CDR3 DNA reads TGTGCCAGCAGCCGCACAGGGGGAGGTGAAAAACTGTTTTTT. Its translation: CASSRTGGGEKLFF.

The chain carries TRBV10-3 and TRBJ2-3; 8 bases match TRBD2. Per the germline V gene, CDR1 is ENHRY and CDR2 is SYGVKD. Unmatched junction bases numbered 6, after V lost 7 bases and J lost 0 bases. This CDR3 is built from 15 residues. DNA for the CDR3: TGTGCCATCAAAGGAGCGGGGGTTAGCACAGATACGCAGTATTTT. This gives the protein CAIKGAGVSTDTQYF.

This chain uses TRBV10-3 with TRBJ1-2; TRBD1 aligns across 7 bases. The CDR3 totals 16 residues. The V and J ends lost 4 bases and 0 bases, in that order; junction bases with no gene match: 8. Germline V lookup: CDR1 ENHRY, CDR2 SYGVKD. CDR3 region: CAISVVGTATNYGYTF. The CDR3, as DNA: TGTGCCATCAGTGTGGTCGGGACAGCTACTAACTATGGCTACACCTTC.

V and J are TRBV5-1 and TRBJ1-2; maybe TRBD1 (6 bases). The CDR3 is 13 amino acids. Trimming took off 3 bases at V and 4 bases at J, with 10 bases between the two ends. Germline lookup yields CDR1 SGHRS and CDR2 YFSETQ. The CDR3 loop reads CASSSEGGYGYTF. Written as DNA, the CDR3 is TGCGCCAGCAGCTCGGAAGGGGGCTATGGCTACACCTTC.

J is TRBJ1-4 and V is TRBV6-5, with D unresolved. The CDR3 length is 13 residues. CDR1 is MNHEY and CDR2 is SVGAGI in the germline V gene. Deletions cut 10 bases from V and 0 bases from J, with 9 bases between. Written as DNA, the CDR3 is TGTGCCACTACCTATGCAACTAATGAAAAACTGTTTTTT. Translated, it gives CATTYATNEKLFF.

The CDR3 DNA is TGTGCCAGCAGCCAAACTGGGACTAGCGGGAGGGGGAATGAGCAGTTCTTC. This codes for CASSQTGTSGRGNEQFF. The chain carries TRBV4-2 and TRBJ2-1, with TRBD2 matching over 16 bases. The CDR3 extends over 17 amino acids. Germline trimming cut 2 bases from V and 7 bases from J; bases unmatched to any gene: 5. CDR1 is LGHNA and CDR2 is YNFKEQ in the germline V gene.

The chain links TRBV28 to TRBJ1-6; no clear D gene. This CDR3 contains 16 residues. The germline CDR1 and CDR2 sequences are MDHEN and SYDVKM. The V and J ends lost 5 bases and 5 bases respectively, with 16 bases between them. CDR3 in amino acids: CASSPILGRNNSPLHF. DNA for the CDR3: TGTGCCAGCAGTCCGATCTTGGGCAGAAATAATTCACCCCTCCACTTT.

This clone is a singleton in its sample. The chain combines TRBV24-1 with TRBJ2-3, with D possibly matching TRBD2 (6 bases). Trimming shortened V by 9 bases and J by 2 bases, and 14 bases separated the two germline ends. Germline CDR1 KGHDR, CDR2 SFDVKD. This CDR3 comprises 14 residues. The CDR3 loop reads CATPGETFTDTQYF. CDR3 bases: TGTGCCACCCCGGGGGAGACCTTCACAGATACGCAGTATTTT.

This rearrangement joins TRBV7-2 to TRBJ1-5; no definite D call. Trimming removed 3 bases at V and 1 base at J, with 4 bases between. Germline CDR1 and CDR2: SGHTA and FQGNSA. CDR3 length: 13 residues. The CDR3 DNA reads TGTGCCAGCAGCTTGTTAAGCAATCAGCCCCAGCATTTT. Translation gives CASSLLSNQPQHF.

The CDR3 region has the DNA TGTGCCAGCAGCTTAGTCCGAGCTAGCAATCAGCCCCAGCATTTT. Its protein is CASSLVRASNQPQHF. The chain joins TRBV7-2 to TRBJ1-5, with D unresolved. V shed 1 base and J shed 0 bases, with 7 bases lying between them. Germline V CDR1 and CDR2: SGHTA, FQGNSA. This CDR3 is built from 15 residues.

The chain combines TRBV5-3 with TRBJ1-3, with D perhaps matching TRBD1 (5 bases). TRBV5-3 is assigned to the ORF class and has an uncertain function. The CDR3 is 15 residues long. The V end lost 10 bases, the J end lost 2 bases, and 19 bases lay between the germline ends. The CDR3 is CAGDWPGGAGNTIYF. The CDR3 DNA sequence: TGTGCCGGGGACTGGCCGGGCGGAGCTGGAAACACCATATATTTT.

This sequence joins TRBV24-1 and TRBJ2-1, with D tentatively TRBD2 (5 bases). CDR3 length equals 13 residues. V gave up 8 bases and J gave up 10 bases, with 17 bases separating them. Germline loops: CDR1 KGHDR, CDR2 SFDVKD. The CDR3 protein is CATTGPLGSEQFF. In DNA form, the CDR3 reads TGTGCCACCACCGGTCCCCTAGGGAGCGAGCAGTTCTTC.

This CDR3 is CASSFFSGSSYEQYF. In nucleotides, the CDR3 is TGTGCCAGCAGTTTTTTTAGCGGGAGCTCCTACGAGCAGTACTTC. J is TRBJ2-7 and V is TRBV2; 9 nucleotides line up with TRBD2. This CDR3 is 15 amino acids long. Germline V gene sequence: CDR1 SNHLY, CDR2 FYNNEI. Trimming cost V 5 bases and J 0 bases; bases outside gene matches: 5.

The DNA of the CDR3 is TGCGCCAGCAGCAACTTCCTAGCGGTCCAAGAGACCCAGTACTTC. This translates into CASSNFLAVQETQYF. This chain links TRBV5-1 with TRBJ2-5, with TRBD2 matching over 7 bases. Germline CDR1 and CDR2: SGHRS and YFSETQ. This CDR3 spans 15 amino acids. V lost 4 bases, J lost 1 base, and 7 bases stayed unmatched.